These 25 T cell receptor beta chains came from one sample sequenced in a study of OX40 agonist ivuxolimab in advanced cancers. Profiling relied on immunoSEQ multiplex PCR, and the TCRdb table lists in-frame clones only, not all of them. The sample has fewer than 75,000 clones; about 88% are singletons. This specimen consisted of CD4+ or CD8+ T cells sorted from blood, obtained in a trial of the OX40 agonist ivuxolimab. All receptors come from an adult with an advanced solid tumor such as melanoma, head and neck, liver or kidney cancer.

V is TRBV7-2 and J is TRBJ2-5; the D is unclear. Judging by the DNA end, TRBJ2-7 fits better; the J call may be wrong. The CDR3 extends over 14 amino acids. CDR1 SGHTA and CDR2 FQGNSA come from the germline V gene. This chain's CDR3 is CASSLGLGSYEQYF. The CDR3 DNA reads as TGTGCCAGCAGCTTAGGATTGGGGTCCTACGAGCAGTACTTC.

This sequence joins TRBV6-6 and TRBJ2-7; D is tentatively TRBD1 or TRBD2 (5 bases each). The length of the CDR3 is 15 residues. Trimming took 2 bases from V and 5 from J, leaving 16 bases between them. Germline lookup yields CDR1 MNHNY and CDR2 SVGAGI (reference sequence). The CDR3 DNA is TGTGCCAGCAGTTACCGAGATTTACGAGGGGACGAGCAGTACTTC. As protein: CASSYRDLRGDEQYF.

This clone was counted once. The chain has TRBV19 and TRBJ2-7; D is perhaps TRBD2 (5 bases). The germline gives CDR1 LNHDA, CDR2 SQIVND (reference sequence). Trimming cost V 6 bases and J 2 bases, with 17 bases left between them. The CDR3 runs 15 residues. CDR3 amino acids: CASRVTGEIAYEQYF. CDR3 in DNA: TGTGCCAGTAGGGTTACCGGGGAGATCGCCTACGAGCAGTACTTC. Looking up the rest from reference TRBV19 and TRBJ2-7 gives the full variable domain: DGGITQSPKYLFRKEGQNVTLSCEQNLNHDAMYWYRQDPGQGLRLIYYSQIVNDFQKGDIAEGYSVSREKKESFPLTVTSAQKNPTAFYLCASRVTGEIAYEQYFGPGTRLTVT.

The genes are TRBV7-2 and TRBJ2-5; D gene uncertain. There are 15 residues in the CDR3. Trimming pared 4 bases from V and 0 bases from J, leaving 12 bases between. Germline lookup yields CDR1 SGHTA and CDR2 FQGNSA. The CDR3 sequence: CASSYSWRHQETQYF. The DNA of the CDR3 is TGTGCCAGCAGCTATTCTTGGCGGCACCAAGAGACCCAGTACTTC. Supplemented by reference TRBV7-2 and TRBJ2-5, the full variable domain reads GAGVSQSPSNKVTEKGKDVELRCDPISGHTALYWYRQSLGQGLEFLIYFQGNSAPDKSGLPSDRFSAERTGGSVSTLTIQRTQQEDSAVYLCASSYSWRHQETQYFGPGTRLLVL.

The chain has TRBV14 and TRBJ2-7; D is possibly TRBD1 (5 bases). The CDR3 sequence is 18 residues long. Trimming shortened V by 2 bases and J by 1 base, and 21 bases separated the two germline ends. The germline V gene encodes CDR1 SGHDN and CDR2 FVKESK. The chain's CDR3 is CASSQLLISRTSSYEQYF. The DNA of the CDR3 is TGTGCCAGCAGCCAACTCCTAATTTCCCGGACATCTTCCTACGAGCAGTACTTC. The whole variable domain, filled in from reference TRBV14 and TRBJ2-7, reads EAGVTQFPSHSVIEKGQTVTLRCDPISGHDNLYWYRRVMGKEIKFLLHFVKESKQDESGMPNNRFLAERTGGTYSTLKVQPAELEDSGVYFCASSQLLISRTSSYEQYFGPGTRLTVT.

This rearrangement joins TRBV5-1 to TRBJ1-2; D not resolved. Trimming took off 4 bases at V and 2 bases at J, with 6 bases between the two ends. This CDR3 spans 12 amino acids. Germline CDR1 SGHRS, CDR2 YFSETQ. The CDR3 DNA reads as TGCGCCAGCAGCCCCCTCAACTATGGCTACACCTTC. Translation gives CASSPLNYGYTF.

V usage is TRBV10-3 and J usage is TRBJ2-1; no firm D call. Trimming stripped 5 bases from V and 3 bases from J, with 5 bases between. Per germline, CDR1 ENHRY and CDR2 SYGVKD. CDR3 length equals 12 residues. The CDR3 bases are TGTGCCATCAGTCCCGACTACAATGAGCAGTTCTTC. Protein sequence: CAISPDYNEQFF.

The V gene is TRBV7-9, the J gene TRBJ2-5, with D uncertain. Trimming left V 2 bases short and J 4 bases short, with 8 bases between. There are 13 residues in the CDR3. Germline V lookup: CDR1 SEHNR, CDR2 FQNEAQ (reference sequence). Written as DNA, the CDR3 is TGTGCCAGCAGCTTACCAGGCTCAGAGACCCAGTACTTC. This sequence encodes CASSLPGSETQYF.

V usage is TRBV6-1 and J usage is TRBJ1-4; D may be TRBD1 (5 bases). V lost 9 bases and J 4 bases, leaving 9 bases between the germline ends. The CDR3 consists of 12 residues. Germline V gene lookup returns CDR1 MNHNS and CDR2 SASEGT. CDR3 residues: CASGGFNEKLFF. CDR3 DNA sequence: TGTGCCAGTGGGGGTTTTAATGAAAAACTGTTTTTT.

The rearrangement joins TRBV6-6 to TRBJ1-5; D gene uncertain. V shed 3 bases and J shed 0 bases, with 12 bases lying between them. The CDR3 runs 16 residues. Germline CDR1 reads MNHNY; CDR2 reads SVGAGI (reference sequence). DNA for the CDR3: TGTGCCAGCAGTTATGGGAAAACCGATAGCAATCAGCCCCAGCATTTT. It translates to CASSYGKTDSNQPQHF.

This clone was detected a few times. The chain couples TRBV28 to TRBJ2-3, with 9 nucleotides matching TRBD1. CDR1 is MDHEN, CDR2 SYDVKM, per germline. Unmatched junction bases numbered 12, after V lost 6 bases and J lost 2 bases. The CDR3 has 17 residues. CDR3 DNA: TGTGCCAGCAGACCCTCTCCCGGGACAGGGATCACAGATACGCAGTATTTT. Residues: CASRPSPGTGITDTQYF.

V gene TRBV28 combines with J gene TRBJ1-6, with D unclear. V was cut by 7 bases and J by 10 bases, with 11 bases left in between. The CDR3 has 12 residues. The germline CDR1 and CDR2 sequences are MDHEN and SYDVKM. The DNA of the CDR3 is TGTGCCAGCAAGGATACGGGATCACCCCTCCACTTT. Protein product: CASKDTGSPLHF.

The V gene is TRBV9, the J gene TRBJ2-1; 7 nucleotides line up with TRBD2. CDR1 is SGDLS, CDR2 YYNGEE, per germline. The length of the CDR3 is 17 residues. Trimming cost V 3 bases and J 9 bases; bases outside gene matches: 18. CDR3 nucleotides: TGTGCCAGCAGCGGCCCCCTCGGGAGCGGGACCCTGGGTGAGCAGTTCTTC. Its protein product is CASSGPLGSGTLGEQFF.

This clone was counted only a few times. This sequence joins TRBV2 and TRBJ2-1, with no clear D. Germline assignment: CDR1 SNHLY and CDR2 FYNNEI. CDR3 length equals 11 residues. The V and J ends lost 1 base and 6 bases respectively, with 1 base between them. For the CDR3, the DNA is TGTGCCAGCAGTGAAGTCAATGAGCAGTTCTTC. As protein: CASSEVNEQFF.

This chain links TRBV6-5 with TRBJ1-3; possible D gene TRBD1, 6 bases. The CDR3 has 15 residues. The V and J ends lost 6 bases and 1 base respectively, with 13 bases between them. CDR1 is MNHEY and CDR2 is SVGAGI in the germline V gene. As DNA, the CDR3 is TGTGCCAGCAGGCCCAGGCAGGGGTCTGGAAACACCATATATTTT. This gives the protein CASRPRQGSGNTIYF.

V gene TRBV18 combines with J gene TRBJ1-4; possibly TRBD1 for D (6 bases). The CDR3 is 17 residues long. Trimming removed 3 bases at V and 10 bases at J, with 24 bases between. Germline V gene data show CDR1 as KGHSH and CDR2 as LQKENI. The CDR3 region is CASSPGPLLQGGGKLFF. CDR3 bases: TGTGCCAGCTCACCTGGACCTCTTCTACAGGGTGGTGGAAAACTGTTTTTT.

In its sample, this clone was seen once. Written as DNA, the CDR3 is TGTGCCAGCAGCTTTCCTAGCGGGAGGGCCGCTACCGGGGAGCTGTTTTTT. Translated: CASSFPSGRAATGELFF. The rearrangement joins TRBV5-4 to TRBJ2-2; 12 bases map to TRBD2. Germline V lookup: CDR1 SGHNT, CDR2 YYREEE (reference sequence). With 2 bases clipped from V and 5 bases from J, the junction kept 7 bases outside the gene matches. The CDR3 spans 17 residues.

This chain uses TRBV6-5 with TRBJ2-1, with TRBD2 identical over 12 bases. Germline V CDR1 and CDR2: MNHEY, SVGAGI. Trimming removed 6 bases from V and 7 bases from J; junction bases left unmatched: 7. The CDR3 sequence is 15 residues long. The CDR3 DNA follows: TGTGCCAGCAGCAGACTAGCGGGAGTAGGTAATGAGCAGTTCTTC. It yields the protein CASSRLAGVGNEQFF.

The gene calls are TRBV28 and TRBJ1-5; D may be TRBD1 (5 bases). Trimming took off 5 bases at V and 6 bases at J, with 20 bases between the two ends. This CDR3 contains 16 residues. Germline lookup yields CDR1 MDHEN and CDR2 SYDVKM. The CDR3 nucleotides are TGTGCCAGCAGTCGCCTTGTTTGGCAGGGCGGTCAGCCCCAGCATTTT. Its protein is CASSRLVWQGGQPQHF.

The table lists this clone with a count of one. The chain recombines TRBV19 with TRBJ2-5; no clear D. Germline-derived CDR1 and CDR2 are LNHDA and SQIVND (reference sequence). This CDR3 has 13 residues. V was pared by 1 base and J by 1 base, with 4 bases between. The CDR3 region is CASSIGPQETQYF. CDR3 DNA: TGTGCCAGTAGTATAGGCCCCCAAGAGACCCAGTACTTC.

This chain joins TRBV6-5 and TRBJ1-2, with 12 bases that match TRBD1. Trimming took 4 bases from V and 8 from J; bases not matched to a gene: 11. The CDR3 is 16 residues long. The germline gives CDR1 MNHEY, CDR2 SVGAGI. The CDR3 DNA is TGTGCCAGCAGTTTCTTGCTCCGGGACAGGGGGCGCGGCTACACCTTC. Amino acids: CASSFLLRDRGRGYTF.

The genes are TRBV28 and TRBJ1-3; a possible D gene is TRBD1 (5 bases). The length of the CDR3 is 14 residues. V lost 7 bases and J lost 0, with 10 bases in between. The V gene's germline CDR1 is MDHEN and CDR2 SYDVKM. The CDR3 loop reads CASNHGGSGNTIYF. Written as DNA, the CDR3 is TGTGCCAGCAATCATGGGGGCTCTGGAAACACCATATATTTT.

In this sample, this clone turned up a few times. V is TRBV5-4 and J is TRBJ2-1; TRBD2 is a possible D gene (6 bases). The CDR3 runs to 17 residues. Trimming shortened V by 4 bases and J by 7 bases, and 24 bases separated the two germline ends. In germline, CDR1 is SGHNT, CDR2 YYREEE (reference sequence). The CDR3 sequence is CASSPPVGTGSWNEQFF. The CDR3 bases are TGTGCCAGCAGCCCCCCAGTTGGGACTGGGTCTTGGAATGAGCAGTTCTTC. Based on the CDR3 plus reference TRBV5-4 and TRBJ2-1, the full variable domain is ETGVTQSPTHLIKTRGQQVTLRCSSQSGHNTVSWYQQALGQGPQFIFQYYREEENGRGNFPPRFSGLQFPNYSSELNVNALELDDSALYLCASSPPVGTGSWNEQFFGPGTRLTVL.

The rearrangement joins TRBV19 to TRBJ2-5; TRBD2 agrees at 7 bases. In germline, CDR1 is LNHDA, CDR2 SQIVND (reference sequence). With 8 bases clipped from V and 1 base from J, the junction kept 7 bases outside the gene matches. The CDR3 is 14 residues long. In DNA form, the CDR3 reads TGTGCCAGTGGAGCGGGGACTCGCCAAGAGACCCAGTACTTC. The encoded protein is CASGAGTRQETQYF.

The chain joins TRBV21-1 to TRBJ2-2; the table's TRBD2 call for D was not verified on the DNA. TRBV21-1 is a pseudogene segment. This CDR3 region has 16 residues. DNA of the CDR3: TGTGCCAGCAGCAAAAAACTAGCGGGAAACTCTGGGGAGCTGTTTTTT. Protein product: CASSKKLAGNSGELFF.